Presented here are 24 T cell receptor beta chains from one specimen sequenced in a study of T cell responses to AZD1222 COVID-19 vaccine (dated by TCRdb to the early 2020s). Library construction relied on the immunoSEQ multiplex PCR assay. Here the immuneACCESS table is served through TCRdb, limited to in-frame sequences with V and J called. Missing clones are a known gap in these copies; in checked studies unresolved V genes cover under half, and the rest lacks a known reason. The sample table holds about 100,000 clones, of which 80% to 90% were seen once. Of the sample, around 15% is held by the ten largest clones. The sample's time point label, in plain terms: baseline before first vaccination. Sequences were derived from peripheral blood, sampled on day 0 of AZD1222 vaccination. These TCRs come from an adult in good health.

The rearrangement links TRBV7-2 to TRBJ1-1; D is unclear. Deletions cut 5 bases from V and 7 bases from J, with 8 bases between. This CDR3 comprises 11 residues. CDR1 SGHTA and CDR2 FQGNSA come from the germline V gene. In DNA form, the CDR3 reads TGTGCCAGCAGCACCTGGTTTGAAGCTTTCTTT. As protein: CASSTWFEAFF.

The gene calls are TRBV9 and TRBJ2-3, with D maybe TRBD2 (7 bases). Trimming removed 2 bases from V and 1 base from J, with 11 bases in between. The CDR3 runs to 15 residues. CDR1 is SGDLS and CDR2 is YYNGEE in the germline V gene. DNA of the CDR3: TGTGCCAGCAGCGTTAGGGGGGGCGGCACAGATACGCAGTATTTT. Translation gives CASSVRGGGTDTQYF.

The V and J genes are TRBV5-4 and TRBJ1-2; 10 bases align to TRBD1. This CDR3 is built from 13 residues. The V segment lost 1 base and the J segment 13 bases; nucleotides outside the gene matches: 7. In germline, CDR1 is SGHNT, CDR2 YYREEE (reference sequence). CDR3 DNA sequence: TGTGCCAGCAGCTTGTTTGACGACAGGGGGCTCACCTTC. The encoded protein is CASSLFDDRGLTF.

The chain uses TRBV7-2 and TRBJ2-7; D is ambiguous. The V gene lost 0 bases and the J gene lost 3 bases, with 9 bases spanning the gap. CDR1 and CDR2 (germline): SGHTA, FQGNSA. This CDR3 has 14 residues. Written as DNA, the CDR3 is TGTGCCAGCAGCTTAGCCGCCTTATTCTACGAGCAGTACTTC. The encoded protein is CASSLAALFYEQYF.

This chain connects TRBV2 to TRBJ2-7; the D gene is possibly TRBD1 (6 bases). With 4 bases removed from V and 0 bases from J, the gap between germline ends came to 16 bases. The V gene's germline CDR1 is SNHLY and CDR2 FYNNEI. The CDR3 has 16 residues. CDR3 residues: CASSGIRDTLSYEQYF. The CDR3 DNA follows: TGTGCCAGCAGTGGAATCCGGGACACGCTCTCCTACGAGCAGTACTTC.

This clone has just one count. The chain combines TRBV7-8 with TRBJ1-3; D call uncertain. The ends were cut back, 0 bases at V and 6 bases at J, with 6 bases in the middle. This CDR3 has 13 residues. Germline assignment: CDR1 SGHVS and CDR2 FQNEAQ. The DNA of the CDR3 is TGTGCCAGCAGCTTAGCCCCGAAAAACACCATATATTTT. Translated: CASSLAPKNTIYF.

V and J are TRBV2 and TRBJ1-4; D may be TRBD1 (6 bases). V was pared by 8 bases and J by 0 bases, with 10 bases between. This CDR3 region has 14 residues. Germline-derived CDR1 and CDR2 are SNHLY and FYNNEI. CDR3 protein: CASQRTATNEKLFF. CDR3 coding DNA: TGTGCCAGCCAACGGACAGCAACTAATGAAAAACTGTTTTTT.

V usage is TRBV19 and J usage is TRBJ1-5, with D possibly matching TRBD1 (5 bases). V was cut by 3 bases and J by 2 bases, with 8 bases left in between. Germline V gene sequence: CDR1 LNHDA, CDR2 SQIVND (reference sequence). The CDR3 spans 14 residues. This chain's CDR3 is CASSMVGGNQPQHF. CDR3 DNA sequence: TGTGCCAGTAGTATGGTGGGGGGCAATCAGCCCCAGCATTTT.

V usage is TRBV15 and J usage is TRBJ1-2, with D tentatively TRBD1 (5 bases). The CDR3 is 14 amino acids. Germline V gives CDR1 LNHNV, CDR2 YYDKDF (reference sequence). V dropped 0 bases and J dropped 8 bases, with 13 bases sitting between them. In DNA form, the CDR3 reads TGTGCCACCAGCAGAGAGGGGGGATCGCTAGGCTACACCTTC. It translates to CATSREGGSLGYTF.

The J gene is TRBJ2-2, the V gene TRBV5-1; 7 bases agree with TRBD1. Losses at the gene ends were 3 bases for V and 3 bases for J; bases not matched to a gene: 5. The length of the CDR3 is 15 residues. Germline CDR1 and CDR2: SGHRS and YFSETQ. The CDR3 DNA sequence: TGCGCCAGCAGCTATGGGACAGCTCACACCGGGGAGCTGTTTTTT. Translation gives CASSYGTAHTGELFF. Together with reference TRBV5-1 and TRBJ2-2, the CDR3 gives the full variable domain: KAGVTQTPRYLIKTRGQQVTLSCSPISGHRSVSWYQQTPGQGLQFLFEYFSETQRNKGNFPGRFSGRQFSNSRSEMNVSTLELGDSALYLCASSYGTAHTGELFFGEGSRLTVL.

This chain links TRBV27 with TRBJ1-1; 9 bases fit TRBD1. This CDR3 is built from 14 residues. The ends lost 4 bases at V and 10 bases at J; junction bases unmatched: 10. The V gene's germline CDR1 is MNHEY and CDR2 SMNVEV (reference sequence). The CDR3 loop reads CASSSSGTGLAAFF. CDR3 bases: TGTGCCAGCAGTTCCTCCGGGACAGGGCTGGCAGCTTTCTTT.

V is TRBV19 and J is TRBJ2-1; D might be TRBD1 (5 bases). The V gene lost 9 bases and the J gene lost 8 bases, with 14 bases spanning the gap. The CDR3 contains 12 residues. The germline V gene has CDR1 LNHDA and CDR2 SQIVND (reference sequence). The CDR3 region is CASTAWGDEQFF. Written as DNA, the CDR3 is TGTGCCAGCACCGCGTGGGGCGATGAGCAGTTCTTC. The full variable domain, in which reference TRBV19 and TRBJ2-1 provide the parts outside the CDR3, is DGGITQSPKYLFRKEGQNVTLSCEQNLNHDAMYWYRQDPGQGLRLIYYSQIVNDFQKGDIAEGYSVSREKKESFPLTVTSAQKNPTAFYLCASTAWGDEQFFGPGTRLTVL.

This chain uses TRBV5-1 with TRBJ1-2; D perhaps matches TRBD1 (5 bases). The CDR3 contains 15 residues. The V gene lost 0 bases and the J gene lost 4 bases, with 13 bases spanning the gap. Germline V gene lookup returns CDR1 SGHRS and CDR2 YFSETQ. CDR3 loop: CASSLERGRGYGYTF. The DNA for the CDR3 is TGCGCCAGCAGCTTGGAAAGGGGAAGAGGCTATGGCTACACCTTC. The whole variable domain, remainder taken from reference TRBV5-1 and TRBJ1-2, is KAGVTQTPRYLIKTRGQQVTLSCSPISGHRSVSWYQQTPGQGLQFLFEYFSETQRNKGNFPGRFSGRQFSNSRSEMNVSTLELGDSALYLCASSLERGRGYGYTFGSGTRLTVV.

The chain carries TRBV7-9 and TRBJ2-7; D is perhaps TRBD1 or TRBD2 (5 bases each). Germline lookup yields CDR1 SEHNR and CDR2 FQNEAQ (reference sequence). V shed 1 base and J shed 1 base, with 11 bases lying between them. The CDR3 is 15 amino acids. CDR3 coding DNA: TGTGCCAGCAGCTTAGGGGACCAATTATCCTACGAGCAGTACTTC. It codes for CASSLGDQLSYEQYF.

The chain joins TRBV3-1 (or the pseudogene TRBV3-2) to TRBJ2-3; perhaps D is TRBD1 or TRBD2 (6 bases each). CDR3 size: 15 residues. CDR1 and CDR2 (germline): LGHDT, YNNKEL (reference sequence). V gave up 0 bases and J gave up 6 bases, with 13 bases separating them. For the CDR3, the DNA is TGTGCCAGCAGCCAAGATCCAAGGGGGGTGGATACGCAGTATTTT. Encoded protein: CASSQDPRGVDTQYF.

The chain uses TRBV7-9 and TRBJ1-3; D unclear. The CDR3 is 16 amino acids. Germline CDR1 is SEHNR and CDR2 is FQNEAQ (reference sequence). Trimming stripped 5 bases from V and 0 bases from J, with 14 bases between. The CDR3 protein is CASSPSQALSGNTIYF. In nucleotides, the CDR3 is TGTGCCAGCAGCCCAAGTCAGGCCCTCTCTGGAAACACCATATATTTT.

This chain joins TRBV18 and TRBJ2-7; either TRBD1 or TRBD2 may supply D (5 bases each). CDR3 length: 15 amino acids. V dropped 3 bases and J dropped 5 bases, with 17 bases sitting between them. Germline V lookup: CDR1 KGHSH, CDR2 LQKENI. The CDR3 nucleotides read TGTGCCAGCTCACCTTCGGCCGGGGCGAGCAACGAGCAGTACTTC. As protein: CASSPSAGASNEQYF.

V gene TRBV11-3 combines with J gene TRBJ2-3, with 8 bases matching TRBD2. Germline-derived CDR1 and CDR2 are SGHNT and YENEEA. The trim removed 4 bases at V and 4 bases at J, leaving 4 bases unmatched. The CDR3 has 14 residues. Here the CDR3 DNA reads TGTGCCAGCAGCTGGACTAGCTGGGCAGATACGCAGTATTTT. Its translation is CASSWTSWADTQYF.

The chain has TRBV27 and TRBJ1-1; D unclear. The CDR3 has 14 amino acids. V was pared by 0 bases and J by 1 base, with 6 bases between. Germline V CDR1 and CDR2: MNHEY, SMNVEV (reference sequence). The chain's CDR3 is CASSLSERNTEAFF. DNA for the CDR3: TGTGCCAGCAGTTTATCAGAACGGAACACTGAAGCTTTCTTT.

The chain has TRBV19 and TRBJ2-1, with TRBD2 identical over 9 bases. Germline CDR1 LNHDA, CDR2 SQIVND (reference sequence). V gave up 2 bases and J gave up 7 bases; unmatched junction bases: 9. This CDR3 region has 16 residues. The CDR3 loop is CASSISAGGVTNEQFF. The CDR3 region has the DNA TGTGCCAGTAGTATATCAGCGGGAGGTGTTACGAATGAGCAGTTCTTC.

The chain couples TRBV7-9 to TRBJ1-1, with TRBD1 matching over 8 bases. This CDR3 region has 15 residues. Unmatched junction bases numbered 11, after V lost 6 bases and J lost 5 bases. Germline V gives CDR1 SEHNR, CDR2 FQNEAQ (reference sequence). This CDR3 reads CASRRDDRGATEAFF. CDR3 coding DNA: TGTGCCAGCAGGCGGGATGACAGGGGTGCGACTGAAGCTTTCTTT.

V usage is TRBV12-2 and J usage is TRBJ2-1; the D call of TRBD2 is as the table states it, not checked on the DNA. TRBV12-2 is a recognized pseudogene. The CDR3 contains 13 residues. In DNA form, the CDR3 reads TGTGCAAGTCGCTTTACCAAGTCGGATGAGCAGTTCTTC. Protein: CASRFTKSDEQFF.

V usage is TRBV5-5 and J usage is TRBJ1-2, with D maybe TRBD1 (5 bases). Germline CDR1 is SGHKS and CDR2 is YYEKEE (reference sequence). V was shortened by 5 bases and J by 3 bases, with 17 bases between the two germline ends. The CDR3 has 15 residues. This chain's CDR3 is CASRHGDGGYYGYTF. The CDR3 DNA sequence: TGTGCCAGCAGGCACGGCGACGGGGGTTACTATGGCTACACCTTC.

The chain recombines TRBV5-4 with TRBJ1-4; a possible D gene is TRBD1 (6 bases). V was shortened by 1 base and J by 5 bases, with 12 bases between the two germline ends. Germline CDR1 is SGHNT and CDR2 is YYREEE (reference sequence). This CDR3 spans 15 amino acids. The CDR3 nucleotides read TGTGCCAGCAGCTTGTCTAGGACAGACAATGAAAAACTGTTTTTT. It translates to CASSLSRTDNEKLFF. The full variable domain, with the rest looked up from reference TRBV5-4 and TRBJ1-4, is ETGVTQSPTHLIKTRGQQVTLRCSSQSGHNTVSWYQQALGQGPQFIFQYYREEENGRGNFPPRFSGLQFPNYSSELNVNALELDDSALYLCASSLSRTDNEKLFFGSGTQLSVL.